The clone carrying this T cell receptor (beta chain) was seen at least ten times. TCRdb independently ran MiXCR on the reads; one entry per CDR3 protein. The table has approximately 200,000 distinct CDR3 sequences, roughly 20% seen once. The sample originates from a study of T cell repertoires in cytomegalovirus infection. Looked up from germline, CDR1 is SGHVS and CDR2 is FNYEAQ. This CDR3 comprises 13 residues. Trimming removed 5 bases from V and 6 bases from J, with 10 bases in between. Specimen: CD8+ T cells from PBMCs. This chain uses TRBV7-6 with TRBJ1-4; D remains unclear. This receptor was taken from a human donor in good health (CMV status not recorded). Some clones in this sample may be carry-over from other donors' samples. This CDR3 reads CASSPGRYEKLFF. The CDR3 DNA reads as TGTGCCAGCAGCCCTGGGCGCTATGAAAAACTGTTTTTT.